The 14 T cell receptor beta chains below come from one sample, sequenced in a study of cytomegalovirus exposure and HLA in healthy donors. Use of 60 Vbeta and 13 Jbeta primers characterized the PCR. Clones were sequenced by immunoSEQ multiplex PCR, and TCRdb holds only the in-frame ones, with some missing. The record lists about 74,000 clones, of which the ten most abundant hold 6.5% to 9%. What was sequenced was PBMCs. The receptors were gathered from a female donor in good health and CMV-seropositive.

For the CDR3, the DNA is TGTGCCAAGATGGGTGAGGGAGAAAAACTGTTTTTT. Amino acid sequence: CAKMGEGEKLFF. V is TRBV10-3 and J is TRBJ1-4; D is uncertain. V lost 10 bases and J lost 8, with 14 bases in between. The CDR3 is made up of 12 amino acids. The germline V gene has CDR1 ENHRY and CDR2 SYGVKD.

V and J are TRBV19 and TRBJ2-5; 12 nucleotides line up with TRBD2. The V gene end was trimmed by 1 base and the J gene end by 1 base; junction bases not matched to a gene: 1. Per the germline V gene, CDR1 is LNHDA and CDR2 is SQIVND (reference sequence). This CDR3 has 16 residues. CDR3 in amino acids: CASSIALAGGQETQYF. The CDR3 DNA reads TGTGCCAGTAGTATAGCACTAGCGGGAGGCCAAGAGACCCAGTACTTC.

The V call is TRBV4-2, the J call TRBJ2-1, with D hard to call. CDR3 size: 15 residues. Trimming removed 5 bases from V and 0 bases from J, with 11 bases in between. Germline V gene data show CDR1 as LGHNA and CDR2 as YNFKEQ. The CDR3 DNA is TGTGCCAGCAGCAAACGAAGGAGCTCCTACAATGAGCAGTTCTTC. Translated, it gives CASSKRRSSYNEQFF.

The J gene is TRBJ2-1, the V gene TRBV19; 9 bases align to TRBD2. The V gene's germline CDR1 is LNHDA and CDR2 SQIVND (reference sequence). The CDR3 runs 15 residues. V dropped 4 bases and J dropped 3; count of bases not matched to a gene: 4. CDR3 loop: CASSSSGRNYNEQFF. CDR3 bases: TGTGCCAGTAGTAGCAGCGGGAGGAACTACAATGAGCAGTTCTTC.

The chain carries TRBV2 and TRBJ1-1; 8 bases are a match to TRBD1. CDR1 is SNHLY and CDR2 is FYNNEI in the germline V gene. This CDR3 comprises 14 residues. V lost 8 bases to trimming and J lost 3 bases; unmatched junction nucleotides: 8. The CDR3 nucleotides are TGTGCCAGCGCGGGCAGGGGGCTTGACACTGAAGCTTTCTTT. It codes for CASAGRGLDTEAFF.

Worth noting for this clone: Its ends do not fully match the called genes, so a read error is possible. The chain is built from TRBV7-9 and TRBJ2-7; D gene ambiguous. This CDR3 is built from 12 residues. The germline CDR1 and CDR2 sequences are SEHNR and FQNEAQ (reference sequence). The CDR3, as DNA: TGTGCCAGCAGTTTAGTCTCTTCCGAGCAGTACTTC. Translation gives CASSLVSSEQYF.

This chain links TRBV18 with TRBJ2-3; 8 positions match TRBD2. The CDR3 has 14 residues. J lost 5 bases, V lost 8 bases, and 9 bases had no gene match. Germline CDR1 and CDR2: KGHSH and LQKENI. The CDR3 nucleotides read TGTGCCAGCAGTCGGGGGGGGCCAGGAGATACGCAGTATTTT. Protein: CASSRGGPGDTQYF.

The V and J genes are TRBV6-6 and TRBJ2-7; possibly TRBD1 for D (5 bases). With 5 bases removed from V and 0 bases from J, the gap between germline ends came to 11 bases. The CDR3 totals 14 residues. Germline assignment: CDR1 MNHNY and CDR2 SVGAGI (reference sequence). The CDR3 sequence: CASSHSTASYEQYF. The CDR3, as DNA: TGTGCCAGCAGTCATTCGACAGCCTCCTACGAGCAGTACTTC.

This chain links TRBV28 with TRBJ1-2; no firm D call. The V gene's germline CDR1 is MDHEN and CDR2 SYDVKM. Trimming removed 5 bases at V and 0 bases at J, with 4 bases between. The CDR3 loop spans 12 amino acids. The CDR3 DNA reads TGTGCCAGCAGTCCTACTAACTATGGCTACACCTTC. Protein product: CASSPTNYGYTF.

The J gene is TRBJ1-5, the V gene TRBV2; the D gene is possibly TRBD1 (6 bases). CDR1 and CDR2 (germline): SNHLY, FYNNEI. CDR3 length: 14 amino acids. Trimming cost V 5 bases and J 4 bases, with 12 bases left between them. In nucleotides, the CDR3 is TGTGCCAGCAGTTGGGGGACACCTAATCAGCCCCAGCATTTT. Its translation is CASSWGTPNQPQHF.

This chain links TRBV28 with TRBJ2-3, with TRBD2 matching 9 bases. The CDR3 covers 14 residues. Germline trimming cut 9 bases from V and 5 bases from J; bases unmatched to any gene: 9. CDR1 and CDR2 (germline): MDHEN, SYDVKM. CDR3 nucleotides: TGTGCCAGTTACGGGCGGGAGGGCCAAGATACGCAGTATTTT. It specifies CASYGREGQDTQYF.

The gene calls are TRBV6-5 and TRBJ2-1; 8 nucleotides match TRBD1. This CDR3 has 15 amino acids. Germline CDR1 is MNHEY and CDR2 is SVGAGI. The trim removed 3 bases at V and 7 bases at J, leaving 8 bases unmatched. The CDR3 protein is CASSYGQGPLNEQFF. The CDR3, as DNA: TGTGCCAGCAGTTATGGACAGGGCCCGCTAAATGAGCAGTTCTTC.

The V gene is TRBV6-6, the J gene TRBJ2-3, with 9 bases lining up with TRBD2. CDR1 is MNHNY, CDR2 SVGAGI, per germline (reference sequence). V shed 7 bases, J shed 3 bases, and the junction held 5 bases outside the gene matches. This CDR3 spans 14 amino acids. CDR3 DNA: TGTGCCAGCACCGGACTAGCGAATACAGATACGCAGTATTTT. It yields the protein CASTGLANTDTQYF.

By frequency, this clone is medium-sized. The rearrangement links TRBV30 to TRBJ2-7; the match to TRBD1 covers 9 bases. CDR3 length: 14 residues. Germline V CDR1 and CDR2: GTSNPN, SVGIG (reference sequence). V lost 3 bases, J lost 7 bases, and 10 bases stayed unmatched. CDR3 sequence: CAWSKRDRVREQYF. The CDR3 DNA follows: TGTGCCTGGAGCAAACGGGACAGGGTGAGGGAGCAGTACTTC.